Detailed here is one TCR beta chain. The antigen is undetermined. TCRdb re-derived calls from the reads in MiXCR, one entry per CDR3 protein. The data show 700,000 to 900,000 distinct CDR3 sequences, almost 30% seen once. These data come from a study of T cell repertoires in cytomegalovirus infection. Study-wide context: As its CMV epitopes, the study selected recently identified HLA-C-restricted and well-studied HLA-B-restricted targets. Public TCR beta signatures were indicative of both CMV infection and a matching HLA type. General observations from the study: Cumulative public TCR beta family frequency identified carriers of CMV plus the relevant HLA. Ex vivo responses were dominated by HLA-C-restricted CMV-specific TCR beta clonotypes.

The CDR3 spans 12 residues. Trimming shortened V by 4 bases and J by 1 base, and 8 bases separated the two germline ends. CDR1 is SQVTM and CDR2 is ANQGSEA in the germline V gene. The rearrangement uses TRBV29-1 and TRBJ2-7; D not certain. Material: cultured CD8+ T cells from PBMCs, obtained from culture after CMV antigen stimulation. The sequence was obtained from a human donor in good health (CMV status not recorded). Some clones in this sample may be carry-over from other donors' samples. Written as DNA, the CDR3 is TGCAGCGTTGTAGTAGAATCCTACGAGCAGTACTTC. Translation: CSVVVESYEQYF.